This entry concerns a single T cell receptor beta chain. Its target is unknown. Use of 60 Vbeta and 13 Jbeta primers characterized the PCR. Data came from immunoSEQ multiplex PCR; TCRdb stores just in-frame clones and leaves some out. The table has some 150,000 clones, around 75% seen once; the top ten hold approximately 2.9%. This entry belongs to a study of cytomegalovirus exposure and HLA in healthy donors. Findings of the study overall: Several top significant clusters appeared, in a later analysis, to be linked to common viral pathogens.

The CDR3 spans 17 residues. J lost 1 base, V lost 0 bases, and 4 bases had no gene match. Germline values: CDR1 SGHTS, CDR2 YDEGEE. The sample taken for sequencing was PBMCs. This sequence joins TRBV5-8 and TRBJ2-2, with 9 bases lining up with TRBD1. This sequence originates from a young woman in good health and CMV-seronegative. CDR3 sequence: CASSLEYRGLNTGELFF. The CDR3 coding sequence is TGTGCCAGCAGCTTGGAGTACAGGGGGCTGAACACCGGGGAGCTGTTTTTT.